Sequencing of this TCR beta chain was carried out in a study of a mutant IDH1 vaccine in newly diagnosed glioma. Across the study: Therapy received beforehand was radiotherapy, temozolomide, or both, with most patients given both.

The assay was immunoSEQ multiplex PCR, and TCRdb's table has in-frame clones only and misses some. The sample contains almost 95,000 clones, approximately 89% of which appear only once. Study-wide results and caveats: Pseudoprogression looked unconnected to shifts in top peripheral T cell clonotypes.

Remarks on this clone: Its target is not known.

Time point defined: week 47, end of study. Mutant IDH1 20-mer peptide, at 300 ug, made up each vaccine dose, with topical imiquimod. All eight of the vaccinations patients received fell in weeks 1, 3, 5, 7, 11, 15, 19 and 23. New WHO grade 3 or 4 astrocytomas that were IDH1-mutant and ATRX-lost had been found in donors. Trimming removed 5 bases from V and 0 bases from J; junction bases left unmatched: 4. Germline lookup yields CDR1 MRHNA and CDR2 SNTAGT. The CDR3 is made up of 15 amino acids. The sequencing used PBMCs, collected from a glioma patient whose treatment included an IDH1 peptide vaccine. This clonotype originated in a woman aged 45-65 years with glioma. The V call is TRBV6-4, the J call TRBJ2-3, with 8 bases identical to TRBD1. In nucleotides, the CDR3 is TGTGCCAGCAGTCCCTACAGGGGGAGCACAGATACGCAGTATTTT. Translated, it gives CASSPYRGSTDTQYF.